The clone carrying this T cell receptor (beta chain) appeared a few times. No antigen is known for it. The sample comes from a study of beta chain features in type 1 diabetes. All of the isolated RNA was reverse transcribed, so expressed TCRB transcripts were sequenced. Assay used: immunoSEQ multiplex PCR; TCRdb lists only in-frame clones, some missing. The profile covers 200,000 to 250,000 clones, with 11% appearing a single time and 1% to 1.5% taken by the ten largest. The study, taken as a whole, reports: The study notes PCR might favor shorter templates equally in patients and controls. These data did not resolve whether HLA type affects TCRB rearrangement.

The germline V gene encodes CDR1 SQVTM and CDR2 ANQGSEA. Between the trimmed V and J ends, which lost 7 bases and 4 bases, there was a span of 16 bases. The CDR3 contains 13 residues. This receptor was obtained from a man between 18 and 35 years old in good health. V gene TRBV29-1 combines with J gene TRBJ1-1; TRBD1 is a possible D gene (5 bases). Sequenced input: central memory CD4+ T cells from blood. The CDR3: CSAGRDGSTEAFF. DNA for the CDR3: TGCAGCGCCGGCAGGGATGGGAGCACTGAAGCTTTCTTT.